The 22 T cell receptor beta chains given below trace back to one sample, sequenced in a study of blood T cell repertoires in COVID-19. Clones were sequenced by immunoSEQ multiplex PCR, and TCRdb holds only the in-frame ones, with some missing. The sample has roughly 260,000 clones, roughly 89% seen once. The sequenced sample consisted of PBMCs or T cells enriched from blood (not recorded which). Receptors originate from a woman aged 25-40 years with acute COVID-19.

The chain uses TRBV4-1 and TRBJ1-6; D unresolved. Trimming shortened V by 2 bases and J by 0 bases, and 8 bases separated the two germline ends. The CDR3 is made up of 16 amino acids. Germline V gives CDR1 MGHRA, CDR2 YSYEKL. CDR3 region: CASSQRVDSYNSPLHF. The CDR3 coding sequence is TGCGCCAGCAGCCAACGGGTCGACTCCTATAATTCACCCCTCCACTTT.

The chain uses TRBV10-2 and TRBJ1-5; 7 bases fit TRBD1. Germline lookup yields CDR1 WSHSY and CDR2 SAAADI. The CDR3 length is 13 residues. The ends lost 3 bases at V and 6 bases at J; junction bases unmatched: 2. The CDR3 DNA is TGCGCCAGCAGTGATCAGGGGGGTCAGCCCCAGCATTTT. This gives the protein CASSDQGGQPQHF.

CDR3 in amino acids: CASSQDWRGRSTDTQYF. CDR3 nucleotides: TGCGCCAGCAGCCAAGATTGGAGGGGAAGGAGCACAGATACGCAGTATTTT. The chain links TRBV4-3 to TRBJ2-3, with D possibly being TRBD2 (6 bases). The CDR3 consists of 17 residues. The V and J ends lost 0 bases and 0 bases respectively, with 13 bases between them. Germline CDR1 reads LGHNA; CDR2 reads YSLEER.

The gene calls are TRBV27 and TRBJ1-4; TRBD1 matches at 7 bases. CDR1 is MNHEY, CDR2 SMNVEV, per germline (reference sequence). V lost 3 bases and J lost 8; bases outside the gene matches: 12. There are 16 residues in the CDR3. DNA for the CDR3: TGTGCCAGCAGTTTTCTCAGGGGGACGGTTCCCGAAAAACTGTTTTTT. This gives the protein CASSFLRGTVPEKLFF.

The V gene is TRBV12-5, the J gene TRBJ2-1; D might be TRBD1 (6 bases). The CDR3 runs to 15 residues. V gave up 6 bases and J gave up 0 bases, with 12 bases separating them. Germline CDR1 LGHNT, CDR2 FRNRAP. CDR3 sequence (DNA): TGTGCTAGTGGACGACAGGCCGGCTCCTACAATGAGCAGTTCTTC. Its protein product is CASGRQAGSYNEQFF. The full variable domain, its missing parts supplied by reference TRBV12-5 and TRBJ2-1, is DARVTQTPRHKVTEMGQEVTMRCQPILGHNTVFWYRQTMMQGLELLAYFRNRAPLDDSGMPKDRFSAEMPDATLATLKIQPSEPRDSAVYFCASGRQAGSYNEQFFGPGTRLTVL.

This clone was seen only once. This rearrangement joins TRBV30 to TRBJ2-5; 11 bases match TRBD1. The CDR3 totals 17 residues. V shed 1 base and J 2 bases; nucleotides not matched to a gene: 9. CDR1 is GTSNPN and CDR2 is SVGIG in the germline V gene (reference sequence). CDR3 sequence (DNA): TGTGCCTGGAGTGAGGGGACAGGGGGAGGGGCACAAGAGACCCAGTACTTC. Translation gives CAWSEGTGGGAQETQYF.

The gene calls are TRBV29-1 and TRBJ2-3; the match to TRBD1 covers 8 bases. Germline V CDR1 and CDR2: SQVTM, ANQGSEA. The V and J ends lost 6 bases and 6 bases, in that order; junction bases with no gene match: 2. This CDR3 has 11 amino acids. This chain's CDR3 is CSVDREDTQYF. The CDR3 nucleotides are TGCAGCGTGGACAGGGAGGATACGCAGTATTTT.

V gene TRBV7-8 combines with J gene TRBJ2-5; 9 positions match TRBD2. Looked up from germline, CDR1 is SGHVS and CDR2 is FQNEAQ. V shed 5 bases and J 5 bases; nucleotides not matched to a gene: 12. The CDR3 contains 16 residues. CDR3 residues: CASSGRYSGGWETQYF. The CDR3 DNA follows: TGTGCCAGCAGCGGGCGGTATAGCGGGGGTTGGGAGACCCAGTACTTC.

V is TRBV18 and J is TRBJ2-1; 14 nucleotides agree with TRBD2. V lost 4 bases to trimming and J lost 6 bases; unmatched junction nucleotides: 8. CDR3 length equals 17 residues. Per the germline V gene, CDR1 is KGHSH and CDR2 is LQKENI. In DNA form, the CDR3 reads TGTGCCAGCTCACTTGGGTGGGGACTAGCGGGAGTCAATGAGCAGTTCTTC. It yields the protein CASSLGWGLAGVNEQFF.

The chain's CDR3 is CASSRTGDNTEAFF. Written as DNA, the CDR3 is TGTGCCAGCAGTCGGACAGGGGACAACACTGAAGCTTTCTTT. The genes are TRBV6-5 and TRBJ1-1; 9 nucleotides line up with TRBD1. The ends lost 5 bases at V and 2 bases at J; junction bases unmatched: 3. Germline CDR1 MNHEY, CDR2 SVGAGI. The CDR3 is made up of 14 amino acids.

The chain recombines TRBV5-1 with TRBJ1-1, with 9 bases fitting TRBD1. Germline CDR1 is SGHRS and CDR2 is YFSETQ. The length of the CDR3 is 16 residues. The V gene end was trimmed by 1 base and the J gene end by 5 bases; junction bases not matched to a gene: 9. CDR3 in amino acids: CASSLNPGQGRTEAFF. In DNA form, the CDR3 reads TGCGCCAGCAGCTTGAACCCCGGACAGGGGCGTACTGAAGCTTTCTTT.

The V gene is TRBV29-1, the J gene TRBJ1-4, with D possibly matching TRBD1 (5 bases). V was cut by 7 bases and J by 2 bases, with 8 bases left in between. The CDR3 length is 12 residues. The germline V gene has CDR1 SQVTM and CDR2 ANQGSEA. The CDR3 sequence: CSAGGTNEKLFF. The CDR3 DNA is TGCAGCGCCGGGGGTACTAATGAAAAACTGTTTTTT.

The J gene is TRBJ1-3, the V gene TRBV7-2; D uncertain. Germline V gene data show CDR1 as SGHTA and CDR2 as FQGNSA. This CDR3 is 15 amino acids long. V lost 7 bases and J 2 bases, leaving 15 bases between the germline ends. Written as DNA, the CDR3 is TGTGCCAGCACTGTAGGTGCAGGAACTGGAAACACCATATATTTT. It specifies CASTVGAGTGNTIYF.

The chain employs TRBV9 and TRBJ2-3; tentative D call: TRBD1 (5 bases). The CDR3 length is 15 residues. V lost 3 bases to trimming and J lost 0 bases, with 11 bases between them. Germline lookup yields CDR1 SGDLS and CDR2 YYNGEE. The CDR3 DNA follows: TGTGCCAGCAGCGCAAGGGGAATTAGCACAGATACGCAGTATTTT. Amino acids: CASSARGISTDTQYF.

This clone was counted only a few times. The chain carries TRBV2 and TRBJ1-3; D is uncertain. The germline V gene encodes CDR1 SNHLY and CDR2 FYNNEI. This CDR3 is built from 16 residues. V lost 2 bases and J lost 1, with 12 bases in between. The CDR3 is CASSESRHLSGNTIYF. In nucleotides, the CDR3 is TGTGCCAGCAGTGAATCGCGACACTTATCTGGAAACACCATATATTTT.

The chain links TRBV27 to TRBJ2-3, with D unclear. Germline CDR1 reads MNHEY; CDR2 reads SMNVEV (reference sequence). Trimming pared 7 bases from V and 2 bases from J, leaving 22 bases between. The CDR3 contains 17 residues. The CDR3, as DNA: TGTGCCAGCACCGTAGTGTCCGCCGACTGGCCCACAGATACGCAGTATTTT. The encoded protein is CASTVVSADWPTDTQYF.

This sequence joins TRBV20-1 and TRBJ1-5, with no clear D. Germline V gene sequence: CDR1 DFQATT, CDR2 SNEGSKA (reference sequence). V lost 4 bases to trimming and J lost 9 bases, with 7 bases between them. The CDR3 runs 10 residues. CDR3 sequence reads: CSAKNGPQHF. CDR3 DNA: TGCAGTGCTAAGAACGGGCCCCAGCATTTT.

The rearrangement joins TRBV4-3 to TRBJ2-1; a possible D gene is TRBD1 (5 bases). The CDR3 consists of 13 residues. Germline V gives CDR1 LGHNA, CDR2 YSLEER. V lost 1 base and J lost 7, with 8 bases in between. The CDR3 nucleotides are TGCGCCAGCAGCCAAGTTAAGGGGAATGAGCAGTTCTTC. The encoded protein is CASSQVKGNEQFF.

This clone was seen a single time. This rearrangement joins TRBV11-3 to TRBJ1-1, with D unresolved. The CDR3 runs to 14 residues. Germline CDR1 and CDR2: SGHNT and YENEEA. V lost 3 bases, J lost 1 base, and 9 bases lay in between. The CDR3 bases are TGTGCCAGCAGCTTCCAGGCCAAGAACACTGAAGCTTTCTTT. The encoded protein is CASSFQAKNTEAFF.

J is TRBJ1-4 and V is TRBV4-2; the D gene is possibly TRBD1 (5 bases). V was clipped by 0 bases and J by 0 bases, with 8 bases between them. CDR1 is LGHNA and CDR2 is YNFKEQ in the germline V gene. The CDR3 loop spans 16 amino acids. The CDR3 here is CASSQDSRATNEKLFF. The CDR3 nucleotides are TGTGCCAGCAGCCAAGACAGCAGGGCAACTAATGAAAAACTGTTTTTT.

V usage is TRBV5-6 and J usage is TRBJ1-5, with 10 bases fitting TRBD1. Trimming cost V 6 bases and J 7 bases; bases outside gene matches: 10. Germline-derived CDR1 and CDR2 are SGHDT and YYEEEE. This CDR3 spans 15 amino acids. In DNA, the CDR3 is TGTGCCAGCACCTCCGGGACAGGGGAAGGGCAGCCCCAGCATTTT. Its protein is CASTSGTGEGQPQHF.

The CDR3 is CASSDIGTAYGYTF. CDR3 bases: TGTGCCAGCAGTGATATTGGGACAGCATATGGCTACACCTTC. This chain joins TRBV2 and TRBJ1-2, with 7 bases lining up with TRBD1. Germline V gene lookup returns CDR1 SNHLY and CDR2 FYNNEI. The CDR3 extends over 14 amino acids. Germline trimming cut 3 bases from V and 5 bases from J; bases unmatched to any gene: 6. Based on the CDR3 plus reference TRBV2 and TRBJ1-2, the full variable domain is EPEVTQTPSHQVTQMGQEVILRCVPISNHLYFYWYRQILGQKVEFLVSFYNNEISEKSEIFDDQFSVERPDGSNFTLKIRSTKLEDSAMYFCASSDIGTAYGYTFGSGTRLTVV.